This T cell receptor (beta chain) was obtained from a study of blood T cell repertoires in COVID-19. Study-level information: The samples span acute and convalescent COVID-19 from the United States, Italy and Spain. T cells, B-cell-depleted T cells, or PBMCs supplied cDNA or gDNA.

Source study methods: By means of reference gene primer amplification, nucleated cell counts were estimated. The data were produced by immunoSEQ multiplex PCR, yet TCRdb's version contains in-frame clones alone and is incomplete. V, J and clone size were drawn from that table, and D and trimming were deduced from the DNA. The sample lists some 150,000 clones, more than 75% occurring once. There are 14 residues in the CDR3. V was shortened by 3 bases and J by 0 bases, with 11 bases between the two germline ends. The germline V gene encodes CDR1 SQVTM and CDR2 ANQGSEA. This receptor was obtained from a man in his 60s with active or convalescent COVID-19. V is TRBV29-1 and J is TRBJ2-5; D is unresolved. Sequenced material: peripheral blood. The CDR3 coding sequence is TGCAGCGTTGAGTGGCGGCGGTACCAAGAGACCCAGTACTTC. It specifies CSVEWRRYQETQYF.